These 24 T cell receptor beta chains originate from one sample sequenced in a study of T cell responses to AZD1222 COVID-19 vaccine. Assay used: immunoSEQ multiplex PCR; TCRdb lists only in-frame clones, some missing. The repertoire consists of some 180,000 clones, with approximately 86% occurring once and the leading ten covering more than 0.4%. Sequenced material: peripheral blood, taken on day 0 of AZD1222 vaccination. These receptors were taken from an adult in good health.

The chain uses TRBV29-1 and TRBJ2-3; D not resolved. The CDR3 loop spans 12 amino acids. CDR1 is SQVTM and CDR2 is ANQGSEA in the germline V gene. With 6 bases removed from V and 0 bases from J, the gap between germline ends came to 7 bases. The CDR3 DNA follows: TGCAGCGTGACGACTAGCACAGATACGCAGTATTTT. Amino acids: CSVTTSTDTQYF.

The J gene is TRBJ2-7, the V gene TRBV9, with D possibly TRBD2 on 6 matching bases. This CDR3 contains 14 residues. V gave up 3 bases and J gave up 0 bases, with 10 bases separating them. Germline V gene data show CDR1 as SGDLS and CDR2 as YYNGEE. CDR3: CASSGGVSSYEQYF. CDR3 DNA: TGTGCCAGCAGCGGCGGGGTTAGCTCCTACGAGCAGTACTTC.

This chain connects TRBV2 to TRBJ1-5, with 7 nucleotides matching TRBD1. The CDR3 spans 13 residues. V was clipped by 8 bases and J by 6 bases; unmatched bases: 7. CDR1 is SNHLY and CDR2 is FYNNEI in the germline V gene. The CDR3 nucleotides read TGTGCCAGCGACAGGGTGGAGGGTCAGCCCCAGCATTTT. Its protein product is CASDRVEGQPQHF. Looking up the rest from reference TRBV2 and TRBJ1-5 gives the full variable domain: EPEVTQTPSHQVTQMGQEVILRCVPISNHLYFYWYRQILGQKVEFLVSFYNNEISEKSEIFDDQFSVERPDGSNFTLKIRSTKLEDSAMYFCASDRVEGQPQHFGDGTRLSIL.

The chain combines TRBV10-1 with TRBJ2-2; 7 bases map to TRBD1. Germline lookup yields CDR1 WNHNN and CDR2 SYGVQD (reference sequence). Germline trimming cut 6 bases from V and 10 bases from J; bases unmatched to any gene: 8. The CDR3 spans 13 residues. The CDR3: CASSEGAGQELFF. CDR3 nucleotides: TGCGCCAGCAGCGAGGGGGCGGGTCAGGAGCTGTTTTTT.

The CDR3 DNA sequence: TGTGCCAGCAGTTTGGGCAGGGGAACGGGTGGCTACACCTTC. It encodes CASSLGRGTGGYTF. The V call is TRBV28, the J call TRBJ1-2; TRBD1 is a possible D gene (6 bases). The CDR3 loop spans 14 amino acids. The V end lost 3 bases, the J end lost 7 bases, and 15 bases lay between the germline ends. CDR1 is MDHEN, CDR2 SYDVKM, per germline.

The CDR3 is CASRRGGETQYF. CDR3 DNA: TGTGCCAGCCGAAGGGGTGGAGAGACCCAGTACTTC. The V call is TRBV6-5, the J call TRBJ2-5; perhaps TRBD1 as D (5 bases). Trimming shortened V by 8 bases and J by 4 bases, and 11 bases separated the two germline ends. Per the germline V gene, CDR1 is MNHEY and CDR2 is SVGAGI. This CDR3 has 12 residues.

On this clone: The junction departs from the called germline gene at one end, perhaps through a read error. The V gene is TRBV7-9, the J gene TRBJ2-7, with D unclear. Germline assignment: CDR1 SEHNR and CDR2 FQNEAQ (reference sequence). The CDR3 has 15 amino acids. The chain's CDR3 is CASSRLRSDSHEQYF. CDR3 DNA sequence: TGTGCCAGCAGCCGCTTGAGGTCCGACTCCCACGAGCAGTACTTC.

This chain uses TRBV7-8 with TRBJ2-7, with D unclear. Germline CDR1 reads SGHVS; CDR2 reads FQNEAQ. The CDR3 sequence is 16 residues long. Trimming cost V 1 base and J 2 bases, with 15 bases left between them. CDR3 coding DNA: TGTGCCAGCAGCTTAGACGGGCAGCTCCTCCCCTACGAGCAGTACTTC. This gives the protein CASSLDGQLLPYEQYF. Full variable domain (remainder filled in from reference TRBV7-8 and TRBJ2-7): GAGVSQSPRYKVAKRGQDVALRCDPISGHVSLFWYQQALGQGPEFLTYFQNEAQLDKSGLPSDRFFAERPEGSVSTLKIQRTQQEDSAVYLCASSLDGQLLPYEQYFGPGTRLTVT.

The chain carries TRBV11-2 and TRBJ1-6; TRBD1 matches 9 bases. Germline loops: CDR1 SGHAT, CDR2 FQNNGV. V shed 1 base and J 2 bases; nucleotides not matched to a gene: 9. The CDR3 has 19 amino acids. CDR3 nucleotides: TGTGCCAGCAGCTTAGTGGGGAGACAGGGGGAGACCTATAATTCACCCCTCCACTTT. Translation gives CASSLVGRQGETYNSPLHF.

This clone has only one observation. The chain is built from TRBV5-4 and TRBJ1-2; D perhaps matches TRBD1 (6 bases). The germline CDR1 and CDR2 sequences are SGHNT and YYREEE (reference sequence). The length of the CDR3 is 15 residues. V gave up 2 bases and J gave up 3 bases, with 14 bases separating them. The CDR3 nucleotides are TGTGCCAGCAGCTTCGTAAAGGGGGGGGACTATGGCTACACCTTC. Translating gives CASSFVKGGDYGYTF.

This clone has just one count. The rearrangement joins TRBV10-1 to TRBJ2-1, with TRBD1 matching over 10 bases. Germline lookup yields CDR1 WNHNN and CDR2 SYGVQD (reference sequence). The CDR3 is 13 residues long. The CDR3 reads CATGTGDYNEQFF. The CDR3 bases are TGCGCAACCGGGACAGGGGACTACAATGAGCAGTTCTTC.

Only one count was recorded for this clone. The chain employs TRBV2 and TRBJ1-4, with 7 bases identical to TRBD1. Germline CDR1 SNHLY, CDR2 FYNNEI. Trimming cost V 6 bases and J 0 bases; bases outside gene matches: 4. The CDR3 sequence is 15 residues long. CDR3 protein: CASRRTGATNEKLFF. CDR3 bases: TGTGCCAGCAGACGCACAGGGGCAACTAATGAAAAACTGTTTTTT.

V is TRBV5-1 and J is TRBJ2-5; 8 bases are shared with TRBD1. Germline values: CDR1 SGHRS, CDR2 YFSETQ. V trimming: 3 bases; J trimming: 5 bases; junction bases outside the gene matches: 9. This CDR3 spans 15 amino acids. The chain's CDR3 is CASSSSGTGTETQYF. In DNA form, the CDR3 reads TGCGCCAGCAGCTCTTCCGGGACAGGCACGGAGACCCAGTACTTC.

The chain uses TRBV7-2 and TRBJ1-1, with TRBD1 matching over 8 bases. This CDR3 has 13 amino acids. V lost 4 bases, J lost 4 bases, and 2 bases stayed unmatched. Germline V gene sequence: CDR1 SGHTA, CDR2 FQGNSA. CDR3 sequence: CASSSQGATEAFF. CDR3 nucleotides: TGTGCCAGCAGCTCCCAGGGGGCCACTGAAGCTTTCTTT.

The chain joins TRBV7-6 to TRBJ2-5; tentative D call: TRBD2 (5 bases). The CDR3 extends over 14 amino acids. The germline V gene encodes CDR1 SGHVS and CDR2 FNYEAQ. V lost 2 bases and J lost 5, with 12 bases in between. The CDR3 DNA reads as TGTGCCAGCAGCTTATCGTCAGCGGTCGAGACCCAGTACTTC. This codes for CASSLSSAVETQYF.

The genes are TRBV14 and TRBJ2-1; D gene uncertain. Trimming shortened V by 2 bases and J by 8 bases, and 10 bases separated the two germline ends. There are 13 residues in the CDR3. Germline assignment: CDR1 SGHDN and CDR2 FVKESK. The CDR3 DNA sequence: TGTGCCAGCAGCCAACACCCCTCGGATGAGCAGTTCTTC. It specifies CASSQHPSDEQFF.

V is TRBV5-1 and J is TRBJ2-7; 10 bases fit TRBD1. Looked up from germline, CDR1 is SGHRS and CDR2 is YFSETQ. The CDR3 is 14 amino acids. V trimming: 3 bases; J trimming: 3 bases; junction bases outside the gene matches: 3. This CDR3 reads CASSSDRGNYEQYF. In DNA form, the CDR3 reads TGCGCCAGCAGCTCGGACAGGGGGAACTACGAGCAGTACTTC.

The J gene is TRBJ1-3, the V gene TRBV29-1, with 7 bases lining up with TRBD1. J gave up 2 bases and V 6 bases, and 10 bases lay outside the gene matches. CDR3 size: 15 residues. Germline CDR1 and CDR2: SQVTM and ANQGSEA. The CDR3 spells CSVYERGLTGNTIYF. The CDR3 nucleotides read TGCAGCGTGTACGAGAGGGGGCTTACTGGAAACACCATATATTTT.

The chain carries TRBV6-5 and TRBJ2-2; 9 bases map to TRBD1. CDR3 size: 15 residues. J was trimmed by 4 bases and V by 6 bases; bases with no gene match: 6. From germline, CDR1 is MNHEY and CDR2 SVGAGI. DNA for the CDR3: TGTGCCAGCAGAAACGGGGGACAGGGCACCGGGGAGCTGTTTTTT. The encoded protein is CASRNGGQGTGELFF.

DNA for the CDR3: TGTGCCAGCAGGCCCCCCGACGGCGGCTACAATGAGCAGTTCTTC. This sequence encodes CASRPPDGGYNEQFF. The chain recombines TRBV6-5 with TRBJ2-1; D uncertain. CDR1 and CDR2 from the germline V gene are MNHEY and SVGAGI. Trimming took 6 bases from V and 3 from J, leaving 15 bases between them. The CDR3 totals 15 residues.

The chain is built from TRBV5-3 and TRBJ1-1; 11 bases line up with TRBD1. TRBV5-3 is given ORF status, its function remaining uncertain. Trimming took 4 bases from V and 4 from J; bases not matched to a gene: 6. The CDR3 sequence is 15 residues long. CDR3: CARSRGQGVATEAFF. CDR3 bases: TGTGCCAGAAGCAGGGGACAGGGGGTCGCCACTGAAGCTTTCTTT.

V gene TRBV7-9 combines with J gene TRBJ2-7, with TRBD2 as a possible D gene (6 bases). The CDR3 is 15 amino acids. V lost 3 bases and J lost 6, with 18 bases in between. Germline lookup yields CDR1 SEHNR and CDR2 FQNEAQ (reference sequence). DNA for the CDR3: TGTGCCAGCAGCTTGAGGACGGGGGAGAGTCGCGAGCAGTACTTC. Protein: CASSLRTGESREQYF.

The chain joins TRBV21-1 to TRBJ1-5; the DNA was not compared with TRBD1, the D call given in the table. TRBV21-1 represents a pseudogene. CDR3 length: 17 amino acids. CDR3 in DNA: TGTGCCAGCACCCCGGACAGGGATCGGCGCGGCAATCAGCCCCAGCATTTT. It codes for CASTPDRDRRGNQPQHF.

The rearrangement links TRBV25-1 to TRBJ1-4; the D is unclear. The germline gives CDR1 MGHDK, CDR2 SYGVNS. This CDR3 contains 14 residues. Deletions cut 1 base from V and 6 bases from J, with 9 bases between. The CDR3 nucleotides read TGTGCCAGCAGTGAATTTGGAGCGGATGAAAAACTGTTTTTT. Encoded protein: CASSEFGADEKLFF.